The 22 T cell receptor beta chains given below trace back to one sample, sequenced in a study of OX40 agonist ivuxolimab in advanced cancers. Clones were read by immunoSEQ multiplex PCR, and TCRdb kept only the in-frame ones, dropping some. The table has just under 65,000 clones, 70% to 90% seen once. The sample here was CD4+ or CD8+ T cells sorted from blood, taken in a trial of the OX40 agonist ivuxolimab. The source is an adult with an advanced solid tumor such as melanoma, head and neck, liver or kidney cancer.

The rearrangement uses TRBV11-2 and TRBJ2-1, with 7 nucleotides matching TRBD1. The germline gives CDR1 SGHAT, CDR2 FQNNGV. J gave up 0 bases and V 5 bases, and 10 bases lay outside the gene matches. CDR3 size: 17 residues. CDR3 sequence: CASSRFQGVGSYNEQFF. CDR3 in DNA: TGTGCCAGCAGCCGCTTCCAGGGGGTTGGCTCCTACAATGAGCAGTTCTTC. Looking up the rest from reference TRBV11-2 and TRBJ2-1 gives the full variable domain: EAGVAQSPRYKIIEKRQSVAFWCNPISGHATLYWYQQILGQGPKLLIQFQNNGVVDDSQLPKDRFSAERLKGVDSTLKIQPAKLEDSAVYLCASSRFQGVGSYNEQFFGPGTRLTVL.

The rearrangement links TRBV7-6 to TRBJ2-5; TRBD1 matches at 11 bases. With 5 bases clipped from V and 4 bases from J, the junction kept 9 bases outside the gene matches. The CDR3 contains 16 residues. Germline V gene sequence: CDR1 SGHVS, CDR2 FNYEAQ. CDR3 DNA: TGTGCCAGCAGCGGTTGGGACAGGGGGTTGGTAGAGACCCAGTACTTC. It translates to CASSGWDRGLVETQYF.

CDR3 loop: CASSESVTMNTEAFF. The CDR3, as DNA: TGTGCCAGCAGTGAATCAGTCACAATGAACACTGAAGCTTTCTTT. The genes are TRBV6-1 and TRBJ1-1; D ambiguous. Trimming removed 2 bases from V and 0 bases from J, with 10 bases in between. Germline V gives CDR1 MNHNS, CDR2 SASEGT. The CDR3 length is 15 residues.

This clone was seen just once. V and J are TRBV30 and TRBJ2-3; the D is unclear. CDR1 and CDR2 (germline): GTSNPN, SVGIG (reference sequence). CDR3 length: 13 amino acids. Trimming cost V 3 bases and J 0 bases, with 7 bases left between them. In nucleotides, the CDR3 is TGTGCCTGGAGCATCGCTAGCACAGATACGCAGTATTTT. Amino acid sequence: CAWSIASTDTQYF.

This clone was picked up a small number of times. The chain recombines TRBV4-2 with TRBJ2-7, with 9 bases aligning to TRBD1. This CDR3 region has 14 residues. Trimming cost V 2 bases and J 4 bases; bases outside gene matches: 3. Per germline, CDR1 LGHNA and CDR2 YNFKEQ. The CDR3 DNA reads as TGTGCCAGCAGCCAATCGACAGGGGGTTACGAGCAGTACTTC. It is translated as CASSQSTGGYEQYF.

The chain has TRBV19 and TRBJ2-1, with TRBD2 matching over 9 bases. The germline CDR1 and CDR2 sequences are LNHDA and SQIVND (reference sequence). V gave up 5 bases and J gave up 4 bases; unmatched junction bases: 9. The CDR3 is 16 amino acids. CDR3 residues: CASSPTTSGRYNEQFF. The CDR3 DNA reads TGTGCCAGTAGTCCAACGACTAGCGGAAGATACAATGAGCAGTTCTTC.

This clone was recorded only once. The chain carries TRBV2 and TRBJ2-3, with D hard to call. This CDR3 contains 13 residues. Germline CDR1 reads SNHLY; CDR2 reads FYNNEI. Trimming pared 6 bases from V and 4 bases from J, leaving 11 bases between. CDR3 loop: CASRLGYSDTQYF. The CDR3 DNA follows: TGTGCCAGCAGATTGGGTTATTCAGATACGCAGTATTTT. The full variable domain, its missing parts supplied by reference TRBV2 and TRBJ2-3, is EPEVTQTPSHQVTQMGQEVILRCVPISNHLYFYWYRQILGQKVEFLVSFYNNEISEKSEIFDDQFSVERPDGSNFTLKIRSTKLEDSAMYFCASRLGYSDTQYFGPGTRLTVL.

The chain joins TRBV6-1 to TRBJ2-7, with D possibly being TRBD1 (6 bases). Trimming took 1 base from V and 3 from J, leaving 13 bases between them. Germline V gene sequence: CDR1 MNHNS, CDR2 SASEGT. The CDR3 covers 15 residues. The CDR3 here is CASSEGTAEYYEQYF. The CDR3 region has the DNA TGTGCCAGCAGTGAAGGGACAGCGGAGTACTACGAGCAGTACTTC.

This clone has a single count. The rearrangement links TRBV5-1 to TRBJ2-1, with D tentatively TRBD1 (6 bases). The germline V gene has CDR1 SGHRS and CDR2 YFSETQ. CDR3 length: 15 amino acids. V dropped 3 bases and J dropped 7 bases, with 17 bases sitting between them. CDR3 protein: CASSSRGGGLNEQFF. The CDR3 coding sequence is TGCGCCAGCAGCTCGCGTGGGGGCGGGCTGAATGAGCAGTTCTTC.

The CDR3 bases are TGTGCCAGCAGCTTAGACACTAGCAATGAGCAGTTCTTC. Translating it yields CASSLDTSNEQFF. The chain links TRBV7-9 to TRBJ2-1, with D possibly TRBD2 on 5 matching bases. The germline V and J ends were trimmed by 1 base and 6 bases, with 7 bases remaining between them. Germline V CDR1 and CDR2: SEHNR, FQNEAQ (reference sequence). This CDR3 has 13 amino acids.

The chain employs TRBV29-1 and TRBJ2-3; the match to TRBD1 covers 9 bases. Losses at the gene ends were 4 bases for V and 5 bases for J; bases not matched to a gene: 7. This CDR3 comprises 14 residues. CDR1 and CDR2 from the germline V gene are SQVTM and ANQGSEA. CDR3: CSVGVQGAIDTQYF. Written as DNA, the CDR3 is TGCAGCGTTGGTGTACAGGGGGCCATAGATACGCAGTATTTT.

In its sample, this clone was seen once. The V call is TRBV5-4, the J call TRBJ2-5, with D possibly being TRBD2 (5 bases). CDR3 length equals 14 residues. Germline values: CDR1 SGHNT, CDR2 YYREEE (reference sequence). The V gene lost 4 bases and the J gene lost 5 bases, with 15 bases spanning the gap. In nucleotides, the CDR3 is TGTGCCAGCAGCCTAGCCACGCGGTGGGAGACCCAGTACTTC. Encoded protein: CASSLATRWETQYF.

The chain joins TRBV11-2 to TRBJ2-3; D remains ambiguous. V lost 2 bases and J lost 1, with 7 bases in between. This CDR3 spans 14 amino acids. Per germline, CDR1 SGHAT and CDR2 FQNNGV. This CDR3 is CASSLSRGTDTQYF. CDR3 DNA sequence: TGTGCCAGCAGCTTATCCCGGGGCACAGATACGCAGTATTTT.

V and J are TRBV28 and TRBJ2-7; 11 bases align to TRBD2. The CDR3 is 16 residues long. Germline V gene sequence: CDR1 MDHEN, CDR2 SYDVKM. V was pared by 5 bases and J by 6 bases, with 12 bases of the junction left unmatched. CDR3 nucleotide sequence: TGTGCCAGCAGTGCCCCCACTAGCGGGAGTTGGGGCGAGCAGTACTTC. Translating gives CASSAPTSGSWGEQYF. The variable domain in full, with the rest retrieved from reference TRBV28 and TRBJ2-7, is DVKVTQSSRYLVKRTGEKVFLECVQDMDHENMFWYRQDPGLGLRLIYFSYDVKMKEKGDIPEGYSVSREKKERFSLILESASTNQTSMYLCASSAPTSGSWGEQYFGPGTRLTVT.

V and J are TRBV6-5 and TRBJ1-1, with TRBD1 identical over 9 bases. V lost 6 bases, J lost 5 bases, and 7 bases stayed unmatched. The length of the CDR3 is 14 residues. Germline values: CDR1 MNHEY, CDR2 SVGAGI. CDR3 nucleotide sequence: TGTGCCAGCAGGCGGACAGGGGAGTGGACTGAAGCTTTCTTT. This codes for CASRRTGEWTEAFF.

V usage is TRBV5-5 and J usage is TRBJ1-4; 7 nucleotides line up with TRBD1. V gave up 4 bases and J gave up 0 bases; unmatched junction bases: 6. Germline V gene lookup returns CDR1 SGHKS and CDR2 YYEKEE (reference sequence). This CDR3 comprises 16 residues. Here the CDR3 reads CASSAWDRPTNEKLFF. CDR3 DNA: TGTGCCAGCAGCGCGTGGGACAGACCAACTAATGAAAAACTGTTTTTT.

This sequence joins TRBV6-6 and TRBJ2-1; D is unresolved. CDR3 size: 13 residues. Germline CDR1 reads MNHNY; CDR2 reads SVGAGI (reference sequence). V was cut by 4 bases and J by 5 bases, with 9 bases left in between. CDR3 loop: CASSSTPNNEQFF. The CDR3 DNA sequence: TGTGCCAGCAGTTCGACTCCGAACAATGAGCAGTTCTTC.

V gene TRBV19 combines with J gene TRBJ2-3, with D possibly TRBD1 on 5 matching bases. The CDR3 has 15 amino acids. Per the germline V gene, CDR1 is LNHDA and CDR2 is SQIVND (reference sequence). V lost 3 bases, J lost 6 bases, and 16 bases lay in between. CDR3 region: CASSIGGRVVDTQYF. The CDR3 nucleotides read TGTGCCAGTAGTATCGGCGGCAGGGTGGTTGATACGCAGTATTTT.

DNA for the CDR3: TGTGCCAGCAAACCACCACAGGGGGGGTCCTACGAGCAGTACTTC. Its protein product is CASKPPQGGSYEQYF. This rearrangement joins TRBV27 to TRBJ2-7, with D maybe TRBD1 (8 bases). The CDR3 totals 15 residues. The V gene lost 7 bases and the J gene lost 1 base, with 17 bases spanning the gap. The germline V gene encodes CDR1 MNHEY and CDR2 SMNVEV (reference sequence).

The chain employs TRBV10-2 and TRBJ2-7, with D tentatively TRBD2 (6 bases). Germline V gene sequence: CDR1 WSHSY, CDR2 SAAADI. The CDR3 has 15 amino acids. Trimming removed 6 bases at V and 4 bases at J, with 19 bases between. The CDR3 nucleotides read TGCGCCAGCAGGGACGGGAGTTTCACCCCGTACGAGCAGTACTTC. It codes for CASRDGSFTPYEQYF.

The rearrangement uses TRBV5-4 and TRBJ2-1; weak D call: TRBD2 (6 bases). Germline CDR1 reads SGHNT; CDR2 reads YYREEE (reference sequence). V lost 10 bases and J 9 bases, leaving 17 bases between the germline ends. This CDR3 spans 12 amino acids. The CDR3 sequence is CAVSSENGEQFF. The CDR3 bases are TGTGCCGTTTCTAGCGAGAACGGTGAGCAGTTCTTC.

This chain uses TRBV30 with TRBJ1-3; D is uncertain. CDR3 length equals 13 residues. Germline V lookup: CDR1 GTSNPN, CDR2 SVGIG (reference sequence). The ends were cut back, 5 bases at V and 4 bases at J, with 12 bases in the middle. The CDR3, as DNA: TGTGCCTGGGACACCCGTGTGGGAAACACCATATATTTT. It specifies CAWDTRVGNTIYF.